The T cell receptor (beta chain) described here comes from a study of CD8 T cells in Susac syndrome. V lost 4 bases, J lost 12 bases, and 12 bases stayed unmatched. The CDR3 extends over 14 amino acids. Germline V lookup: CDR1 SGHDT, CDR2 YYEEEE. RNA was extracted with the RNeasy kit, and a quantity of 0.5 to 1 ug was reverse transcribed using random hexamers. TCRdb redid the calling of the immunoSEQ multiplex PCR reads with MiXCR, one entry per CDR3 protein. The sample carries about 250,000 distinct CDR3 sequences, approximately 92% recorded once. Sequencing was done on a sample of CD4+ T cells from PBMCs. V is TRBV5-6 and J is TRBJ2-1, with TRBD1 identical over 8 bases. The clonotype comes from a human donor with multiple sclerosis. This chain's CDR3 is CASSRTSPGGVQFF. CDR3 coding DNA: TGTGCCAGCAGCCGGACCTCCCCAGGGGGCGTGCAGTTCTTC. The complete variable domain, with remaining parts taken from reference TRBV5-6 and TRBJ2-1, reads DAGVTQSPTHLIKTRGQQVTLRCSPKSGHDTVSWYQQALGQGPQFIFQYYEEEERQRGNFPDRFSGHQFPNYSSELNVNALLLGDSALYLCASSRTSPGGVQFFGPGTRLTVL.